A single T cell receptor beta chain is shown here with its context. Its target is unknown. The treatment: roughly 10-day PBMC culture with coronavirus spike peptide pools or control peptides (ViraFEST assay). The entry originates in a study of vaccination and CD4 T cells after COVID-19. Across the whole study: Control cultures received a CEFX pool, an HIV-1 Nef pool, or no peptide.

The CDR3 loop spans 15 amino acids. Trimming cost V 6 bases and J 0 bases, with 12 bases left between them. At the Johns Hopkins FTIC core, DNA taken from cultured CD4+ T cells was sequenced by way of the Oncomine TCR Beta short-read assay. It was cultured CD4+ T cells from which genomic DNA was extracted. MiXCR was run by TCRdb on the PCR reads, yielding one entry per CDR3 protein. This sample carries roughly 4,200 distinct CDR3 sequences, about 20% of them seen once, and the ten largest clones take about 20%. The rearrangement joins TRBV12-3 or TRBV12-4 to TRBJ2-1, with a possible D match to TRBD2 (5 bases). Sequenced material: CD4+ T cells from blood, cultured in vitro. This clonotype originated in a human donor who had recovered from COVID-19. CDR3 protein: CASSRVEGSYNEQFF. CDR3 DNA sequence: TGTGCCAGCAGCCGAGTAGAGGGCTCCTACAATGAGCAGTTCTTC.